Following are 20 T cell receptor beta chains from one sample sequenced in a study of OX40 agonist ivuxolimab in advanced cancers. The assay was immunoSEQ multiplex PCR, and TCRdb's table has in-frame clones only and misses some. Of around 71,000 clones in the sample, approximately 86% were seen once. The source material was CD4+ or CD8+ T cells sorted from blood, sampled in a trial of the OX40 agonist ivuxolimab. The receptor set was obtained from an adult with an advanced solid tumor such as melanoma, head and neck, liver or kidney cancer.

The chain joins TRBV27 to TRBJ2-3, with a tentative D call TRBD1 (7 bases). CDR1 is MNHEY and CDR2 is SMNVEV in the germline V gene (reference sequence). This CDR3 has 14 residues. V was trimmed by 5 bases and J by 2 bases, leaving 11 bases between them. The CDR3 DNA follows: TGTGCCAGCAGTGCGGGACAGACCACAGATACGCAGTATTTT. It is translated as CASSAGQTTDTQYF.

A single count supports this clone. The V and J genes are TRBV27 and TRBJ2-5, with 7 nucleotides matching TRBD2. The length of the CDR3 is 13 residues. Germline assignment: CDR1 MNHEY and CDR2 SMNVEV (reference sequence). V lost 5 bases and J lost 3; bases outside the gene matches: 3. CDR3 sequence reads: CASSTSVEETQYF. CDR3 DNA: TGTGCCAGCAGTACTAGCGTGGAAGAGACCCAGTACTTC.

This chain joins TRBV28 and TRBJ2-3; TRBD1 aligns across 9 bases. V lost 6 bases to trimming and J lost 4 bases; unmatched junction nucleotides: 14. The V gene's germline CDR1 is MDHEN and CDR2 SYDVKM. The CDR3 spans 17 residues. In DNA, the CDR3 is TGTGCCAGCAGATTCCTAAATCCGGGACAGGGTCCAGATACGCAGTATTTT. It encodes CASRFLNPGQGPDTQYF.

This chain uses TRBV7-8 with TRBJ1-5, with 7 bases that match TRBD1. The CDR3 has 15 residues. V lost 6 bases to trimming and J lost 4 bases; unmatched junction nucleotides: 9. Per the germline V gene, CDR1 is SGHVS and CDR2 is FQNEAQ. The chain's CDR3 is CASRSGTAINQPQHF. As DNA, the CDR3 is TGTGCCAGCAGGTCCGGGACAGCGATAAATCAGCCCCAGCATTTT.

In this sample, this clone turned up a few times. The chain couples TRBV7-2 to TRBJ2-7; 7 nucleotides line up with TRBD2. V dropped 1 base and J dropped 0; count of bases not matched to a gene: 6. Germline V lookup: CDR1 SGHTA, CDR2 FQGNSA. This CDR3 comprises 16 residues. Here the CDR3 reads CASSLVSGPPSYEQYF. In nucleotides, the CDR3 is TGTGCCAGCAGCTTAGTTAGCGGGCCCCCCTCCTACGAGCAGTACTTC.

The chain recombines TRBV10-3 with TRBJ2-1; TRBD2 agrees at 10 bases. CDR3 length equals 15 residues. Germline V lookup: CDR1 ENHRY, CDR2 SYGVKD. V lost 4 bases to trimming and J lost 8 bases; unmatched junction nucleotides: 8. As DNA, the CDR3 is TGTGCCATCAGTGGGGGACTAGCGATTGAGGATGAGCAGTTCTTC. Amino acid sequence: CAISGGLAIEDEQFF.

As DNA, the CDR3 is TGTGCCAGCAGTGGGACTTTAGGGGTTAGCAATCAGCCCCAGCATTTT. Translating it yields CASSGTLGVSNQPQHF. The chain recombines TRBV2 with TRBJ1-5; D possibly corresponds to TRBD1 (5 bases). Looked up from germline, CDR1 is SNHLY and CDR2 is FYNNEI. Trimming pared 4 bases from V and 0 bases from J, leaving 13 bases between. This CDR3 is built from 16 residues.

The V call is TRBV7-2, the J call TRBJ1-2; D remains ambiguous. Germline V gene lookup returns CDR1 SGHTA and CDR2 FQGNSA. V was clipped by 5 bases and J by 5 bases, with 9 bases between them. The CDR3 is made up of 12 amino acids. DNA for the CDR3: TGTGCCAGCAGCCCGACGTTGTATGGCTACACCTTC. This codes for CASSPTLYGYTF.

Only a few counts were recorded for this clone. The chain employs TRBV7-2 and TRBJ1-2; D remains unclear. The CDR3 runs 14 residues. V was trimmed by 1 base and J by 6 bases, leaving 12 bases between them. Germline-derived CDR1 and CDR2 are SGHTA and FQGNSA. Here the CDR3 DNA reads TGTGCCAGCAGCTTAGTATTAGGGAACCATGGCTACACCTTC. Translated, it gives CASSLVLGNHGYTF.

In regard to this clone: The junction does not match germline at one end; this may be a read error. The chain links TRBV4-2 to TRBJ1-6; 7 bases align to TRBD1. The CDR3 runs to 15 residues. Germline-derived CDR1 and CDR2 are LGHNA and YNFKEQ. The CDR3 is CASRHGDREGSPLHF. CDR3 nucleotide sequence: TGTGCCAGCCGCCACGGAGACAGGGAGGGTTCACCCCTCCACTTT.

The chain couples TRBV29-1 to TRBJ2-1; the match to TRBD2 covers 16 bases. The CDR3 has 14 amino acids. Unmatched junction bases numbered 3, after V lost 6 bases and J lost 7 bases. The germline CDR1 and CDR2 sequences are SQVTM and ANQGSEA. CDR3 coding DNA: TGCAGCGTAGGGGGACTAGCGGGAGGGAATGAGCAGTTCTTC. Its protein product is CSVGGLAGGNEQFF.

This clone was observed a single time. The chain links TRBV7-2 to TRBJ2-7; possibly TRBD1 or TRBD2 for D (5 bases each). The CDR3 is made up of 15 amino acids. CDR1 SGHTA and CDR2 FQGNSA come from the germline V gene. Trimming stripped 1 base from V and 2 bases from J, with 12 bases between. The CDR3 loop is CASSLEGQGAYEQYF. DNA for the CDR3: TGTGCCAGCAGCTTAGAGGGGCAGGGAGCCTACGAGCAGTACTTC.

The V call is TRBV19, the J call TRBJ2-3; TRBD1 matches at 7 bases. The CDR3 length is 14 residues. Germline V gene data show CDR1 as LNHDA and CDR2 as SQIVND (reference sequence). V shed 5 bases, J shed 2 bases, and the junction held 4 bases outside the gene matches. CDR3 DNA sequence: TGTGCCAGTAGTGGGACAGTTCTCACAGATACGCAGTATTTT. The encoded protein is CASSGTVLTDTQYF.

J is TRBJ1-2 and V is TRBV4-1; D is uncertain. Per the germline V gene, CDR1 is MGHRA and CDR2 is YSYEKL. This CDR3 spans 13 amino acids. Trimming removed 1 base at V and 4 bases at J, with 7 bases between. This chain's CDR3 is CASSQARAYGYTF. CDR3 coding DNA: TGCGCCAGCAGCCAAGCGCGGGCCTATGGCTACACCTTC.

In its sample, this clone was seen once. The chain combines TRBV6-5 with TRBJ2-1; the D is unclear. This CDR3 has 12 amino acids. Germline V gene lookup returns CDR1 MNHEY and CDR2 SVGAGI. Trimming cost V 10 bases and J 4 bases, with 11 bases left between them. DNA of the CDR3: TGTGCCACCAAAGACTCATACAATGAGCAGTTCTTC. Residues: CATKDSYNEQFF.

The V gene is TRBV7-3, the J gene TRBJ1-1; unclear D gene. This CDR3 contains 13 residues. Trimming stripped 0 bases from V and 3 bases from J, with 5 bases between. Germline V gene data show CDR1 as SGHTA and CDR2 as FQGTGA. The CDR3 protein is CASSLTSDTEAFF. The DNA for the CDR3 is TGTGCCAGCAGCTTAACGTCCGACACTGAAGCTTTCTTT.

This chain connects TRBV19 to TRBJ2-7; no definite D call. The germline V gene encodes CDR1 LNHDA and CDR2 SQIVND (reference sequence). This CDR3 has 15 residues. The V and J ends lost 1 base and 0 bases respectively, with 10 bases between them. The CDR3 protein is CASSIALRSSYEQYF. DNA for the CDR3: TGTGCCAGTAGTATAGCTTTAAGGAGCTCCTACGAGCAGTACTTC.

The gene calls are TRBV29-1 and TRBJ2-1; no firm D call. V was pared by 4 bases and J by 0 bases, with 10 bases between. The CDR3 length is 14 residues. Germline-derived CDR1 and CDR2 are SQVTM and ANQGSEA. The CDR3: CSVVWVSSYNEQFF. The CDR3 DNA follows: TGCAGCGTTGTTTGGGTTAGCTCCTACAATGAGCAGTTCTTC.

V is TRBV6-5 and J is TRBJ2-2; D gene unclear. V was pared by 5 bases and J by 6 bases, with 13 bases between. The germline gives CDR1 MNHEY, CDR2 SVGAGI. The CDR3 is 14 amino acids. The CDR3 is CASSEKGRAGELFF. CDR3 coding DNA: TGTGCCAGCAGTGAGAAGGGAAGGGCCGGGGAGCTGTTTTTT.

The chain links TRBV29-1 to TRBJ2-3, with 11 nucleotides matching TRBD2. The germline V gene encodes CDR1 SQVTM and CDR2 ANQGSEA. CDR3 size: 15 residues. Unmatched junction bases numbered 8, after V lost 1 base and J lost 8 bases. In nucleotides, the CDR3 is TGCAGCGTTGAAGTCCTAGCGGGAGGCCAGGTTACGCAGTATTTT. Amino acid sequence: CSVEVLAGGQVTQYF.